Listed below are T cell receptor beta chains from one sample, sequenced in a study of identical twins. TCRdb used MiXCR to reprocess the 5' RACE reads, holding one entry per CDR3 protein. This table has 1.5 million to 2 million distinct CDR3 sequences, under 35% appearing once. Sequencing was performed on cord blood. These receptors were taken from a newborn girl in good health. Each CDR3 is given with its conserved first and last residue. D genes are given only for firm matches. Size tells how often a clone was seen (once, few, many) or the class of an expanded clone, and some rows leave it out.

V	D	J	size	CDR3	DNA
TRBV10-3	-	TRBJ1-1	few	CAISDTGTEAFF	TGTGCCATCAGTGATACGGGGACTGAAGCTTTCTTT
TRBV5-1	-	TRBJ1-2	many	CASSLSDNYGYTF	TGTGCCAGCAGTTTATCGGACAACTATGGCTACACCTTC
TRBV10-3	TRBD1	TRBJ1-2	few	CAISPGQGALYGYTF	TGTGCCATCAGTCCGGGACAGGGGGCCCTCTATGGCTACACCTTC
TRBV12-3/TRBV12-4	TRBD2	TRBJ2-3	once	CASSSLGLAGGHRPDTQYF	TGTGCCAGCAGTTCACTGGGACTAGCGGGGGGGCACCGGCCAGATACGCAGTATTTT
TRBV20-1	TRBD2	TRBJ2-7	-	CSAPRGGTYEQYF	TGCAGTGCTCCCCGGGGGGGGACCTACGAGCAGTACTTC
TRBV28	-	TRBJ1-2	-	CASSLLGGKGYTF	TGTGCCAGCAGTTTATTGGGTGGCAAGGGCTACACCTTC
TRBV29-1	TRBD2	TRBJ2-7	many	CSVRGDSYEQYF	TGCAGCGTTCGGGGGGACTCCTACGAGCAGTACTTC
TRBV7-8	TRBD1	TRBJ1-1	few	CASSLFTGGDTEAFF	TGTGCCAGCAGCTTATTTACAGGGGGGGACACTGAAGCTTTCTTT
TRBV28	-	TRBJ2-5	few	CASSRDLSRGTQYF	TGTGCCAGCAGTCGGGACTTGTCCAGGGGGACCCAGTACTTC
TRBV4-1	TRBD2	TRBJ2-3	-	CASSPRLAGSPQGADTQYF	TGCGCCAGCAGCCCAAGACTAGCGGGATCGCCCCAAGGGGCAGATACGCAGTATTTT
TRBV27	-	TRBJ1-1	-	CASSPRRGGMNTEAFF	TGTGCCAGCAGCCCGAGGAGGGGGGGGATGAACACTGAAGCTTTCTTT
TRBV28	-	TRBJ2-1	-	CATFSSGTTYNEQFF	TGTGCCACCTTTTCGTCCGGGACGACCTACAATGAGCAGTTCTTC
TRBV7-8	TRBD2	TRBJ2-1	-	CASSLPIGSGRGSYNEQFF	TGTGCCAGCAGCTTACCCATTGGTAGCGGGAGGGGGTCCTACAATGAGCAGTTCTTC
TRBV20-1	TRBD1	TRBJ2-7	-	CSARDSDRVSSYEQYF	TGCAGTGCTAGAGACTCGGACAGGGTCAGCTCCTACGAGCAGTACTTC
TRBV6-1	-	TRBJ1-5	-	CASSRTGARPQHF	TGTGCCAGCAGTCGCACAGGCGCGCGGCCCCAGCATTTT
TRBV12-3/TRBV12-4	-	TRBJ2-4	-	CASSPGLILAKNIQYF	TGTGCCAGCAGTCCCGGACTGATCTTAGCCAAAAACATTCAGTACTTC
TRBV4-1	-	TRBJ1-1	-	CASSHYDNTEAFF	TGCGCCAGCAGCCATTATGACAACACTGAAGCTTTCTTT
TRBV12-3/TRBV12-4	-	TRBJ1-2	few	CASSSLVYGYTF	TGTGCCAGCAGTTCCCTCGTCTATGGCTACACCTTC
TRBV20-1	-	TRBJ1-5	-	CSARDTFRGGVSNQPQHF	TGCAGTGCTAGAGATACCTTCCGTGGGGGAGTTAGCAATCAGCCCCAGCATTTT
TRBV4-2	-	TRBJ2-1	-	CASSPRDSSGYNEQFF	TGTGCCAGCAGCCCCCGGGACTCAAGTGGGTACAATGAGCAGTTCTTC
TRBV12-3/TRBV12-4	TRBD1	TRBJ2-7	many	CASSPRWDSGYEQYF	TGTGCCAGCAGTCCCCGGTGGGACAGTGGCTACGAGCAGTACTTC
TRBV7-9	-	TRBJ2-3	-	CASSSQPGNPTDTQYF	TGTGCCAGCAGCTCACAGCCTGGTAACCCCACAGATACGCAGTATTTT
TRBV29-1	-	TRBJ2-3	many	CSAQSRAPRSTDTQYF	TGCAGCGCGCAATCCCGGGCCCCTAGGAGCACAGATACGCAGTATTTT
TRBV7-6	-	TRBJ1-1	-	CAGSLVPLNTEAFF	TGTGCCGGCAGCTTAGTTCCCTTGAACACTGAAGCTTTCTTT
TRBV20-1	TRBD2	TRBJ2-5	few	CSASSLAGGPQETQYF	TGCAGTGCTAGTTCACTAGCGGGAGGGCCACAAGAGACCCAGTACTTC
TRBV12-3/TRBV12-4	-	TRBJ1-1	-	CASSLIGGITEAFF	TGTGCCAGCAGTTTAATTGGGGGAATCACTGAAGCTTTCTTT
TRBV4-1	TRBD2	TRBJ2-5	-	CASSQAIGLVNEQYF	TGCGCCAGCAGCCAAGCTATCGGACTAGTGAATGAGCAGTACTTC
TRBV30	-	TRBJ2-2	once	CAWSVALNTGELFF	TGTGCCTGGAGTGTAGCACTTAACACCGGGGAGCTGTTTTTT
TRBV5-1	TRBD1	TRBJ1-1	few	CVSGQGANTEAFF	TGCGTCTCCGGTCAGGGGGCAAACACTGAAGCTTTCTTT
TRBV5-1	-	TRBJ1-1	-	CASSKTLDWNTEAFF	TGCGCCAGCAGCAAAACCTTAGATTGGAACACTGAAGCTTTCTTT
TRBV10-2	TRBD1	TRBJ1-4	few	CASSDSGTGGSREKLFF	TGCGCCAGCAGTGATTCCGGGACAGGGGGCAGTAGGGAAAAACTGTTTTTT
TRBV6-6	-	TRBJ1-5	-	CASSYEDAVNQPQHF	TGTGCCAGCAGTTACGAGGACGCGGTTAATCAGCCCCAGCATTTT
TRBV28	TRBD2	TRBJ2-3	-	CASSQIAGATDTQYF	TGTGCCAGCAGCCAAATAGCGGGAGCCACAGATACGCAGTATTTT
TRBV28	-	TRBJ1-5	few	CASSLLSPGNQPQHF	TGTGCCAGCAGTTTATTGTCCCCGGGCAATCAGCCCCAGCATTTT
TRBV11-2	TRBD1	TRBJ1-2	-	CASSLPQGKDGYTF	TGTGCCAGCAGCTTGCCACAGGGGAAAGATGGCTACACCTTC
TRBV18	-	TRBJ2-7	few	CASSPDRATYEQYF	TGTGCCAGCTCACCGGATAGGGCAACCTACGAGCAGTACTTC
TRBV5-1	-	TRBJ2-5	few	CASSLPGWDQETQYF	TGCGCCAGCAGCTTGCCAGGGTGGGACCAAGAGACCCAGTACTTC